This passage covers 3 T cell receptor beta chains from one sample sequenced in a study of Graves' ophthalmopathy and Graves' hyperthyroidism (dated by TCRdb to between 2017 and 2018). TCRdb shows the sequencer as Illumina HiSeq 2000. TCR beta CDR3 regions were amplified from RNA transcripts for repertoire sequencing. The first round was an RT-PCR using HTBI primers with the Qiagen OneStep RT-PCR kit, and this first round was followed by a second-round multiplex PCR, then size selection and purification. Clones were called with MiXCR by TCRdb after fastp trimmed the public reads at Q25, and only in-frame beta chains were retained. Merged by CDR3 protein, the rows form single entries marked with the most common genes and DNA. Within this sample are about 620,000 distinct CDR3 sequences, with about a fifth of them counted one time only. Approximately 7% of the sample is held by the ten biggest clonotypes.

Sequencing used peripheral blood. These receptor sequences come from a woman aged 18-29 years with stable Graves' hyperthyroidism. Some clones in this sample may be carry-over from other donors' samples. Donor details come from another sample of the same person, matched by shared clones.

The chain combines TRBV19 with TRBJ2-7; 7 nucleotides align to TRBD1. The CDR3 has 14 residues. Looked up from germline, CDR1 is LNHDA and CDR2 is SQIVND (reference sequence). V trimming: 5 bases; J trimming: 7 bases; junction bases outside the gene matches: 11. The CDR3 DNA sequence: TGTGCCAGTAGTGTACAGGGGCGTGTGGAGGAGCAGTACTTC. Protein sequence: CASSVQGRVEEQYF.

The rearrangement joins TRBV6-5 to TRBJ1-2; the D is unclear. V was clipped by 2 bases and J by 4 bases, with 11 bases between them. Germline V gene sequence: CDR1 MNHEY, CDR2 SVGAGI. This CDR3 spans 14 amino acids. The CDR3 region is CASSYASKGYGYTF. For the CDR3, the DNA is TGTGCCAGCAGTTACGCCAGTAAGGGCTATGGCTACACCTTC.

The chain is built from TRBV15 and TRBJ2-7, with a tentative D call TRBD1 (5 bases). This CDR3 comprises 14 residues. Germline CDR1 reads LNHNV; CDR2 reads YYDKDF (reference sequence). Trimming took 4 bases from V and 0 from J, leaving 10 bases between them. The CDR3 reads CATSKRGSSYEQYF. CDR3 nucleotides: TGTGCCACCAGCAAAAGGGGCAGCTCCTACGAGCAGTACTTC.